This TCR beta chain was identified in a study of cytomegalovirus exposure and HLA in healthy donors. Study outcomes and limitations: A later analysis appeared to link common viral pathogens to several of the most significant clusters.

A word on this clone: Its target is unknown.

Germline V gene data show CDR1 as SNHLY and CDR2 as FYNNEI. V shed 5 bases and J 7 bases; nucleotides not matched to a gene: 3. CDR3 length: 12 amino acids. PCR was performed using 60 Vbeta and 13 Jbeta primers. Clones were sequenced by immunoSEQ multiplex PCR, and TCRdb holds only the in-frame ones, with some missing. The sample has roughly 120,000 clones, around 75% seen once; the top ten hold approximately 0.9%. This sequence originates from a woman younger than 45 in good health and CMV-seronegative. The chain combines TRBV2 with TRBJ1-1; TRBD1 agrees at 8 bases. The sample taken for sequencing was PBMCs. The CDR3 DNA reads TGTGCCAGCAGTAGTGGGACAGGTGAAGCTTTCTTT. Its translation is CASSSGTGEAFF.